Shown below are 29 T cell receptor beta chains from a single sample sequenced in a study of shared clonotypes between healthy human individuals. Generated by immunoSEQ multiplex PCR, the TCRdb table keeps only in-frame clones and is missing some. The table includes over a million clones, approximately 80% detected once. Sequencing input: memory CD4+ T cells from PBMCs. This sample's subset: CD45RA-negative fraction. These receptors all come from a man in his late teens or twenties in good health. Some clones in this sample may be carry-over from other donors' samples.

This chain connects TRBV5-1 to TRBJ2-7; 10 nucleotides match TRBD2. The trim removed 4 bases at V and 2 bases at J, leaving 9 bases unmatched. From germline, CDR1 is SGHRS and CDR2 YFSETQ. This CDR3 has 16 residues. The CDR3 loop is CASSLGLAETTYEQYF. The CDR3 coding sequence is TGCGCCAGCAGCCTTGGACTAGCGGAAACCACCTACGAGCAGTACTTC.

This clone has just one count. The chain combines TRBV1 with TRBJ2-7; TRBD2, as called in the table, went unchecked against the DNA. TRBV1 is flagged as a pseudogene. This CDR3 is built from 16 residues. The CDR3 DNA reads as TGCACCAGCAGCCAAGGTAGGATAGCACGCTCCTACGAGCAGTACTTC. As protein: CTSSQGRIARSYEQYF.

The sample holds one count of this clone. The CDR3, as DNA: TGTGCCATCAGTGAAAATACCTACAATGAGCAGTTCTTC. Its translation: CAISENTYNEQFF. The chain has TRBV10-3 and TRBJ2-1, with no clear D. Germline V gene lookup returns CDR1 ENHRY and CDR2 SYGVKD. The CDR3 runs 13 residues. V was cut by 3 bases and J by 2 bases, with 5 bases left in between.

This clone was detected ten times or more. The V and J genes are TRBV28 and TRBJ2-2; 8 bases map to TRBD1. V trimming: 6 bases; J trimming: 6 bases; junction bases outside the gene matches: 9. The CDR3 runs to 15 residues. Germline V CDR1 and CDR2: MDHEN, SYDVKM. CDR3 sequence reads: CASREDREVAGELFF. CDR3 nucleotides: TGTGCCAGCAGGGAGGACAGGGAGGTCGCCGGGGAGCTGTTTTTT.

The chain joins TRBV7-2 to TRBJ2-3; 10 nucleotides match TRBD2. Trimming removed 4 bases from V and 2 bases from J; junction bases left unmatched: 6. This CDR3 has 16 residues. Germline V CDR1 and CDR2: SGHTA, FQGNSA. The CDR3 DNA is TGTGCCAGCAGCTCCCATAGCGGGAGGACCACAGATACGCAGTATTTT. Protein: CASSSHSGRTTDTQYF.

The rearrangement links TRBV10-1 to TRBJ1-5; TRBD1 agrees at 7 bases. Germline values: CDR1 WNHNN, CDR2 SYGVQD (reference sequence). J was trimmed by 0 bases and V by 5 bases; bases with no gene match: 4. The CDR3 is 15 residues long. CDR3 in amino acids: CASSPDRYSNQPQHF. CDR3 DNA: TGCGCCAGCAGTCCGGACAGGTATAGCAATCAGCCCCAGCATTTT.

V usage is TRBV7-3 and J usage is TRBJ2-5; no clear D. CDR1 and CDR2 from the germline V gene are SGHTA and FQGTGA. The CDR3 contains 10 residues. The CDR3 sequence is CGMDQETQYF. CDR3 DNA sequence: TGTGGGATGGACCAAGAGACCCAGTACTTC.

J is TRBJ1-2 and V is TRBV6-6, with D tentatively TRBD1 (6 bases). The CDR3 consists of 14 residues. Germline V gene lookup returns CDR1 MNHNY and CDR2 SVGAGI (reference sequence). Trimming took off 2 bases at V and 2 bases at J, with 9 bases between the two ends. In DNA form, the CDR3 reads TGTGCCAGCAGTTACGCCCAGGGGAACTATGGCTACACCTTC. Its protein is CASSYAQGNYGYTF.

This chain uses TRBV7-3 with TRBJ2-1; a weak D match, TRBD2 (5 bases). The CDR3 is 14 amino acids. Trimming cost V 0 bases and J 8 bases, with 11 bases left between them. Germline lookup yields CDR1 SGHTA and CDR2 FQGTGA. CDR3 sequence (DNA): TGTGCCAGCAGCTTAACGAGAGAAGCGGATGAGCAGTTCTTC. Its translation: CASSLTREADEQFF.

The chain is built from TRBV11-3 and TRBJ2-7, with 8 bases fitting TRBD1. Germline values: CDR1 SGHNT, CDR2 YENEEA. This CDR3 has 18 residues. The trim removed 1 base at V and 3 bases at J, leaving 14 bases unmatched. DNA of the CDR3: TGTGCCAGCAGCTTAGTATCTCGAGACAGGGGTCTTGTCTACGAGCAGTACTTC. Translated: CASSLVSRDRGLVYEQYF.

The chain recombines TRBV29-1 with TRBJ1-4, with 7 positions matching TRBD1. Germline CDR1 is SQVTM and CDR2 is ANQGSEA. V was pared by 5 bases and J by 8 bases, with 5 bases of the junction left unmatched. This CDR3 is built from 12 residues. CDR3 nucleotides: TGCAGCGTTCGGACAGGTAGCGAAAAACTGTTTTTT. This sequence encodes CSVRTGSEKLFF.

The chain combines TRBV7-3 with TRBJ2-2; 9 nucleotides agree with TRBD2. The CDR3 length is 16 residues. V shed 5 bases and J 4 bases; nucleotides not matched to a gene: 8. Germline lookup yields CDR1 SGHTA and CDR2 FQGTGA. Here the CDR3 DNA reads TGTGCCAGCAGCCCCACCGCGGGAGGGAGCACCGGGGAGCTGTTTTTT. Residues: CASSPTAGGSTGELFF. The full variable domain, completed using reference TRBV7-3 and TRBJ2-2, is GAGVSQTPSNKVTEKGKYVELRCDPISGHTALYWYRQSLGQGPEFLIYFQGTGAADDSGLPNDRFFAVRPEGSVSTLKIQRTERGDSAVYLCASSPTAGGSTGELFFGEGSRLTVL.

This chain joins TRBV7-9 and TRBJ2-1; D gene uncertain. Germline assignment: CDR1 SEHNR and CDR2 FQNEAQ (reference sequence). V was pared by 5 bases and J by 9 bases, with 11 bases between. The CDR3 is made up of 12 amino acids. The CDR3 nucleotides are TGTGCCAGCAGCCTCGTGTCGGGTGAGCAGTTCTTC. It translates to CASSLVSGEQFF.

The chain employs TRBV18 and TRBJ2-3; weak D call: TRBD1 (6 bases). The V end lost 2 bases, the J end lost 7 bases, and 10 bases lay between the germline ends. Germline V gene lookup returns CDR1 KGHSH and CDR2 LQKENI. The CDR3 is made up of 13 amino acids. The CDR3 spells CASSPGGGYTQYF. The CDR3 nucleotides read TGTGCCAGCTCACCAGGGGGCGGTTATACGCAGTATTTT.

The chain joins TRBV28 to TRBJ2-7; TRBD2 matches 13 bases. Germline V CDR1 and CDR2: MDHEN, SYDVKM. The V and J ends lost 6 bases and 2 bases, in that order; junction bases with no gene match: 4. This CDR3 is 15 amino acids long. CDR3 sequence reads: CASRYGTSGTYEQYF. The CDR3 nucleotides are TGTGCCAGCAGATACGGGACTAGCGGGACCTACGAGCAGTACTTC.

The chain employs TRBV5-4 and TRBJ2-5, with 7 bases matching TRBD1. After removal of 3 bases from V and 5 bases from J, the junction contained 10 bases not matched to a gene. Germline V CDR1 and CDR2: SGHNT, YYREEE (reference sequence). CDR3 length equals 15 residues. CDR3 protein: CASSYNRGFRETQYF. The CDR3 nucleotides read TGTGCCAGCAGCTACAACAGGGGTTTTAGGGAGACCCAGTACTTC.

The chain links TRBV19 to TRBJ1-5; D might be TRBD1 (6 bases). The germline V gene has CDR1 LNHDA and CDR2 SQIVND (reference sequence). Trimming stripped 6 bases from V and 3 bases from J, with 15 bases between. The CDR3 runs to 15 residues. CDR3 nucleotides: TGTGCCAGTAGGAACAGGGTCGTCGACAATCAGCCCCAGCATTTT. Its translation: CASRNRVVDNQPQHF.

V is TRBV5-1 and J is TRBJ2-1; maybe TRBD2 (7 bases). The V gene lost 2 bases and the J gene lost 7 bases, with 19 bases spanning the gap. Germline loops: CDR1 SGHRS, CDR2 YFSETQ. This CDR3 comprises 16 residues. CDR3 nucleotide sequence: TGCGCCAGCAGCTTTGGAAGCGGGAAGGGGGATAATGAGCAGTTCTTC. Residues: CASSFGSGKGDNEQFF.

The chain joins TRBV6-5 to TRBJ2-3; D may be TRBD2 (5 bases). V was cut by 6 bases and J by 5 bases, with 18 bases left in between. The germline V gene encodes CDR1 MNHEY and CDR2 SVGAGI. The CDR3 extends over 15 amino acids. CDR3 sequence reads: CASSHRGSPEDTQYF. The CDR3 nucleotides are TGTGCCAGCAGCCACCGGGGTAGTCCCGAAGATACGCAGTATTTT.

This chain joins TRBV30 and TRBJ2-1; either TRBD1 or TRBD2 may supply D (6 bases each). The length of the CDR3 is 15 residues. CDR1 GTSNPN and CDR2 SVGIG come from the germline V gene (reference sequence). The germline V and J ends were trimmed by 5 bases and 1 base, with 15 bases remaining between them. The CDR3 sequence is CAWWRAGVSYNEQFF. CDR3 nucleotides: TGTGCCTGGTGGAGGGCAGGGGTATCCTACAATGAGCAGTTCTTC.

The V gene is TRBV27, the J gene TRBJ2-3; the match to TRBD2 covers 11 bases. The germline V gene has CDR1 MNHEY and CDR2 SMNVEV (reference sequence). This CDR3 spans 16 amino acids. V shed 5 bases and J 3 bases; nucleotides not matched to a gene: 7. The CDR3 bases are TGTGCCAGCAGTCCCTTAGCGGGAGGGCCGACAGATACGCAGTATTTT. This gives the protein CASSPLAGGPTDTQYF.

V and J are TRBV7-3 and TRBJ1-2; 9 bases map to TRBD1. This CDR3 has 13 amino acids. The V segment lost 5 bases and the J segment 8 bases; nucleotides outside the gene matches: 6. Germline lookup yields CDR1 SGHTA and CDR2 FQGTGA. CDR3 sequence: CASSPGQGRGYTF. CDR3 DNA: TGTGCCAGCAGCCCGGGACAGGGTAGAGGCTACACCTTC.

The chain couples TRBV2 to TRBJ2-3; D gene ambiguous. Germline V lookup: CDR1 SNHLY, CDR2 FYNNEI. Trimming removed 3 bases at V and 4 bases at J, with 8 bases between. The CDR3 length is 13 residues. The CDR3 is CASSDEVADTQYF. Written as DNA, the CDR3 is TGTGCCAGCAGTGATGAGGTAGCAGATACGCAGTATTTT.

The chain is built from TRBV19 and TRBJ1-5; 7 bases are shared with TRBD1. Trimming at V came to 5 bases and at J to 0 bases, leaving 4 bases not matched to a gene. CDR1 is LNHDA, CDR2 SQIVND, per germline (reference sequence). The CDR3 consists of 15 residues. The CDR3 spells CASSATGHSNQPQHF. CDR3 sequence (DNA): TGTGCCAGTAGTGCGACAGGGCATAGCAATCAGCCCCAGCATTTT.

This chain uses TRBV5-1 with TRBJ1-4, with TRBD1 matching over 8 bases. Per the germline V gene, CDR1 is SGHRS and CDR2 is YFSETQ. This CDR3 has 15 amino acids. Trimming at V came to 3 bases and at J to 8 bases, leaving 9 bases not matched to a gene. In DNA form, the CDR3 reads TGCGCCAGCAGCTCGACGGGGCCAGGGGGCGAAAAACTGTTTTTT. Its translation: CASSSTGPGGEKLFF.

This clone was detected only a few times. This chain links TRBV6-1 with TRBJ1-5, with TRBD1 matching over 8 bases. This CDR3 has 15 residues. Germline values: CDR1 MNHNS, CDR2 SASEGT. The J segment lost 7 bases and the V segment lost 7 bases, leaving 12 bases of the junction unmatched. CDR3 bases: TGTGCCAGCACCGAGACAGGGGTTAGGGGGCAGCCCCAGCATTTT. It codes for CASTETGVRGQPQHF.

The CDR3 DNA follows: TGTGCCAGCAGTGAAGAAGGTCGGGAAAGGGAAGCTTTCTTT. It encodes CASSEEGREREAFF. The chain links TRBV2 to TRBJ1-1; no clear D gene. CDR1 is SNHLY and CDR2 is FYNNEI in the germline V gene. The V gene lost 1 base and the J gene lost 8 bases, with 14 bases spanning the gap. The CDR3 contains 14 residues.

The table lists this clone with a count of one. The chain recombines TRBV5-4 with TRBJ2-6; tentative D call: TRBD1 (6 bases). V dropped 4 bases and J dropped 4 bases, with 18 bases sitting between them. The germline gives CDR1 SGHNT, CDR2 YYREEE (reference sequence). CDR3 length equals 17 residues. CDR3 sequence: CASSVSSQGRGANVLTF. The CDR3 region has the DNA TGTGCCAGCAGCGTATCCTCTCAGGGGAGAGGGGCCAACGTCCTGACTTTC.

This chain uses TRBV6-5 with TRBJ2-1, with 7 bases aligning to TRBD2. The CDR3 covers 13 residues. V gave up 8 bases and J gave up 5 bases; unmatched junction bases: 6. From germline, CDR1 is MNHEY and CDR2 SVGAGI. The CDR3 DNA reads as TGTGCCAGCGGCGGGACTAACAACAATGAGCAGTTCTTC. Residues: CASGGTNNNEQFF.